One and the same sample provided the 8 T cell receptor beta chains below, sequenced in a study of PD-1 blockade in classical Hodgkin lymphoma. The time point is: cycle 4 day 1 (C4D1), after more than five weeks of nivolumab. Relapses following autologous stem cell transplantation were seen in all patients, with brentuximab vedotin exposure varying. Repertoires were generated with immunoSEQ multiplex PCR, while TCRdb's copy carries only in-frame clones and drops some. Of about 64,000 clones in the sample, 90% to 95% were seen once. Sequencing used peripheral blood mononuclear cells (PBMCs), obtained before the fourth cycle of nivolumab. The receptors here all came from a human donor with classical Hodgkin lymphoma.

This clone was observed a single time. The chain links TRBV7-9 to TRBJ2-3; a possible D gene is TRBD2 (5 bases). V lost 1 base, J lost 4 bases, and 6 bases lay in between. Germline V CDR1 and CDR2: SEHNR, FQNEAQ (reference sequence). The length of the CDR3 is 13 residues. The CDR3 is CASSLVSADTQYF. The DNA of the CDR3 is TGTGCCAGCAGCTTAGTTAGCGCAGATACGCAGTATTTT.

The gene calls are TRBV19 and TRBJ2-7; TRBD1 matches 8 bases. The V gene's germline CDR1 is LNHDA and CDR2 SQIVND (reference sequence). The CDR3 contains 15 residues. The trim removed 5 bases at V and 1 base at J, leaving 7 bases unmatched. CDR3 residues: CASSVGTGVSYEQYF. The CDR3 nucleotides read TGTGCCAGTAGTGTTGGGACAGGAGTTTCCTACGAGCAGTACTTC.

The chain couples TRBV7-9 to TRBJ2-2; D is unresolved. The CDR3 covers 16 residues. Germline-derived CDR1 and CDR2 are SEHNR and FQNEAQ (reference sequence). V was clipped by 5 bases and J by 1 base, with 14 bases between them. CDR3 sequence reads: CASSLTIILNTGELFF. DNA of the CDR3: TGTGCCAGCAGCCTGACAATTATTTTGAACACCGGGGAGCTGTTTTTT.

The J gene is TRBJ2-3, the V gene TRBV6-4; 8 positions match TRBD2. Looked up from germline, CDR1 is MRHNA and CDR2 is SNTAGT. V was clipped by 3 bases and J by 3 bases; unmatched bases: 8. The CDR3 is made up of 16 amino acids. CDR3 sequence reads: CASSEGSGSWTDTQYF. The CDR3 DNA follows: TGTGCCAGCAGTGAAGGAAGCGGGAGTTGGACAGATACGCAGTATTTT.

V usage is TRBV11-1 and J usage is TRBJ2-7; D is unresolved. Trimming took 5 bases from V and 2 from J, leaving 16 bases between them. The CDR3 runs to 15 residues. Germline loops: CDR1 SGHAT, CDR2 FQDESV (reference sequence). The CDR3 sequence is CASSPRPTIAYEQYF. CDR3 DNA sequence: TGTGCCAGCAGCCCGAGACCGACGATAGCCTACGAGCAGTACTTC.

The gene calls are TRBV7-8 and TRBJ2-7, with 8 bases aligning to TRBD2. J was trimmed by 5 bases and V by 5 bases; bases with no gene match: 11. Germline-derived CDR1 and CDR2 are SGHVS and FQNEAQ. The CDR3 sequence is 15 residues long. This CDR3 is CASSVGSTGGDEQYF. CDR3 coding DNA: TGTGCCAGCAGCGTAGGATCCACGGGAGGGGACGAGCAGTACTTC.

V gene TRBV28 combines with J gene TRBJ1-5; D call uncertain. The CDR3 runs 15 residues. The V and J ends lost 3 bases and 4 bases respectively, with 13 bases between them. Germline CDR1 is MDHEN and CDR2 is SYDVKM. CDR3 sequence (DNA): TGTGCCAGCAGTTTCATCAAAAACACGAATCAGCCCCAGCATTTT. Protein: CASSFIKNTNQPQHF.

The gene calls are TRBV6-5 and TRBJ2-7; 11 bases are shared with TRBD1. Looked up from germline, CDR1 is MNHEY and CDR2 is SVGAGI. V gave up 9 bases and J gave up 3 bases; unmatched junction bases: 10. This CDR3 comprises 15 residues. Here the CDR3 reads CASGDRGLGIYEQYF. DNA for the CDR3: TGTGCCAGTGGGGACAGGGGGTTGGGGATCTACGAGCAGTACTTC.